This T cell receptor beta chain appears in the sequencing data of a study of T-cell reconstitution after alpha-beta-depleted transplantation in children. Study conclusions and caveats: Reportedly, roughly two months post-transplant, alpha-beta T cells arose from several hundred expanded graft clones. At the one-year point after transplant, T-cell counts and TCRbeta diversity were found to come mostly from T cells that had been newly produced. Surviving recipient T cells and intrathymic progenitors accounted for some patients' high TCRbeta diversity at day 60.

Library preparation (for TCRbeta) was performed with unique molecular identifiers. TCRdb ran MiXCR on the PCR reads and lists one entry per CDR3 protein. The data hold under 250,000 distinct CDR3 sequences, with 6.6% observed a single time. This clonotype was detected many times. The target antigen is unknown. The V and J ends lost 0 bases and 3 bases respectively, with 14 bases between them. This CDR3 comprises 15 residues. Per the germline V gene, CDR1 is DFQATT and CDR2 is SNEGSKA (reference sequence). The sequencing here drew on PBMCs, taken before TCRalphabeta/CD19-depleted stem cell transplant. This sequence was found in a boy between 2 and 15 years old with acute lymphoblastic leukemia, due to receive a stem cell transplant. The V and J genes are TRBV20-1 and TRBJ2-5; the D call may be TRBD1 or TRBD2 (6 bases each). This chain's CDR3 is CSARDRGTQEETQYF. The CDR3 region has the DNA TGCAGTGCTAGAGATAGGGGGACTCAGGAAGAGACCCAGTACTTC.